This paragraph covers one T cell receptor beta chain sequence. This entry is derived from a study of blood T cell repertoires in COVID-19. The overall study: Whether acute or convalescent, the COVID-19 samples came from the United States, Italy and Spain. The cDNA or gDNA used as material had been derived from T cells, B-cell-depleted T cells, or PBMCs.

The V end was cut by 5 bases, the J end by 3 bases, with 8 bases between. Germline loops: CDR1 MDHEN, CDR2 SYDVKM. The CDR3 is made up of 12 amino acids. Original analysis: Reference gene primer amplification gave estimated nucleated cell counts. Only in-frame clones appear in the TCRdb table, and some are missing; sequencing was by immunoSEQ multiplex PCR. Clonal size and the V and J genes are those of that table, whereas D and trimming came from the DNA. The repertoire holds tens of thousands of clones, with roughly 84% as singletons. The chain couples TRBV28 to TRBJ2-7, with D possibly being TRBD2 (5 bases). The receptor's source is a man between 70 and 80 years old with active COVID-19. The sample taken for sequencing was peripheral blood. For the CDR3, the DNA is TGTGCCAGCAGTCGTGGAGGCTACGAGCAGTACTTC. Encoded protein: CASSRGGYEQYF.